This TCR beta chain was identified in a study of human T cells and chemical hapten exposure. Turning to the study itself: Subjects had 2% DPC placed on around 2 cm by around 2 cm of upper inner arm skin for sensitization.

V was clipped by 5 bases and J by 4 bases, with 11 bases between them. The CDR3 has 13 residues. CDR1 is SGHTA and CDR2 is FQGTGA in the germline V gene. This clonotype was observed a single time. It was the library that attached unique molecular identifiers to individual cDNA molecules. MiXCR was run by TCRdb on the RACE reads, yielding one entry per CDR3 protein. This sample has about 70,000 distinct CDR3 sequences; approximately 11% occur once, and the top ten carry 5% to 5.5%. The time point denotes: pre-sensitization, week 0. The treatment denotes: therapeutic diphenylcyclopropenone sensitization with weekly scalp DPC.

The receptor was derived from a woman between 45 and 60 years old with alopecia areata. Some clones in this sample may be carry-over from other donors' samples. The specimen was whole blood, collected in connection with sensitization to the hapten diphenylcyclopropenone (DPC). V is TRBV7-3 and J is TRBJ1-1; D unresolved. The CDR3 bases are TGTGCCAGCAGCAAGGAAGGAGCCACTGAAGCTTTCTTT. It is translated as CASSKEGATEAFF.